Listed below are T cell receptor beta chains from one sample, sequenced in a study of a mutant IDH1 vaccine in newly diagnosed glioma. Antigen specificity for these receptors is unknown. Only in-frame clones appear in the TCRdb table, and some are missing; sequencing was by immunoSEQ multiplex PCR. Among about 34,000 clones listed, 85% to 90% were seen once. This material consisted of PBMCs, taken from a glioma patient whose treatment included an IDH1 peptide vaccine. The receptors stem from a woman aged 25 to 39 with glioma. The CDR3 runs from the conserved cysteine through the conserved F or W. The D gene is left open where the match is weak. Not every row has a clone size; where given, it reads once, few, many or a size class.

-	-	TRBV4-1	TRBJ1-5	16	TGCGCCAGCAGCCAAGCCGCCCCAGGGGACAATCAGCCCCAGCATTTT	CASSQAAPGDNQPQHF
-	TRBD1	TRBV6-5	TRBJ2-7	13	TGTGCCAGCAGCAGGGGGCGCGTCTACGAGCAGTACTTC	CASSRGRVYEQYF
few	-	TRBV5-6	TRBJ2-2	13	TGTGCCAGCAGCTTGGAGCCTAGCGGGGAGCTGTTTTTT	CASSLEPSGELFF
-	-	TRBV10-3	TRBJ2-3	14	TGTGCCATCAGTGAAGTAATAGGGAAAGATACGCAGTATTTT	CAISEVIGKDTQYF
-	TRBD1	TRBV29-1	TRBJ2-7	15	TGCAGCGCTGAATCCGGTGACAGGGGCCCCTACGAGCAGTACTTC	CSAESGDRGPYEQYF
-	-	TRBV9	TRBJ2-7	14	TGTGCCAGCAGCGTAGGAGGGACCCTTTACGAGCAGTACTTC	CASSVGGTLYEQYF
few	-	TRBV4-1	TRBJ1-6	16	TGCGCCAGCAGCCTCGAGGGGGGCTCCTATAATTCACCCCTCCACTTT	CASSLEGGSYNSPLHF
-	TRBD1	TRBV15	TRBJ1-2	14	TGTGCCACCAGCTCCGGGACAGTGAAGGGTGGCTACACCTTC	CATSSGTVKGGYTF
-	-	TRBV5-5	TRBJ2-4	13	TGTGCCAGCAGCTTCCCAGGGAAGGACATTCAGTACTTC	CASSFPGKDIQYF
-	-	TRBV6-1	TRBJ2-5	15	TGTGCCAGCAGTGCCCGCGAGGCGGGACAAGAGACCCAGTACTTC	CASSAREAGQETQYF
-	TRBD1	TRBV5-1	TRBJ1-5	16	TGCGCCAGCAGCTTGGGGCCCCGGACAGGGAATCAGCCCCAGCATTTT	CASSLGPRTGNQPQHF
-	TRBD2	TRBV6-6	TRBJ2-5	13	TGTGCCAGCAGGCAACTAGCGGGGGAGACCCAGTACTTC	CASRQLAGETQYF
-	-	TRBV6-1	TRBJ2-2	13	TGTGCCCTCGGGCGGGAAAACACCGGGGAGCTGTTTTTT	CALGRENTGELFF
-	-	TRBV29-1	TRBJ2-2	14	TGCAGCGTTACCGGGACCCGCGGAACCGGGGAGCTGTTTTTT	CSVTGTRGTGELFF
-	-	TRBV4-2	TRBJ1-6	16	TGTGCCAGCAGCCGGGGTGGGGGCGCTTTCTATTCACCCCTCCACTTT	CASSRGGGAFYSPLHF
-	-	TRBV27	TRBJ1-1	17	TGTGCCAGCAGTTTATCCGTTCCAGGACTTGGGAACACTGAAGCTTTCTTT	CASSLSVPGLGNTEAFF
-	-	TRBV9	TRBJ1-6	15	TGTGCCAGCAGCGTAGGGTGGGGAGGGGAGTCACCCCTCCACTTT	CASSVGWGGESPLHF
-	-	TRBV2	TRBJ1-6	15	TGTGCCAGCAGCGAGGGAGGGGTTGGCAATTCACCCCTCCACTTT	CASSEGGVGNSPLHF
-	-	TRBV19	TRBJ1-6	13	TGTGCCACCTCGGGACACAGTAATTCACCCCTCCACTTT	CATSGHSNSPLHF
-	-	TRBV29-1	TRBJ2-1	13	TGCAGCGTTGAAGGGCTATTTCTTAATGAGCAGTTCTTC	CSVEGLFLNEQFF
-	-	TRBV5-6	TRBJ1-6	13	TGTGCCAGCAGCCGGCCATTTAATTCACCCCTCCACTTT	CASSRPFNSPLHF
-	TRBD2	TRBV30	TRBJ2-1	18	TGTGCCTGGACCTCAACTCGGACTAGCGGGGGGGTCCACAATGAGCAGTTCTTC	CAWTSTRTSGGVHNEQFF
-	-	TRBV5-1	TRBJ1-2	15	TGCGCCAGCAGCTTGTGGGCAGGGGAAAACTATGGCTACACCTTC	CASSLWAGENYGYTF
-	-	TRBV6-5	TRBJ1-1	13	TGTGCCAGCAGTTTGGGCGCGGTGACTGAAGCTTTCTTT	CASSLGAVTEAFF
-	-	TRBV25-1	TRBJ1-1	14	TGTGCCAGCAGATGGGGGGCAGGGAACACTGAAGCTTTCTTT	CASRWGAGNTEAFF
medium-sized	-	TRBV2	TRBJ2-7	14	TGTGCCAGCACGATGGAGGGGGGGCCGTACGAGCAGTACTTC	CASTMEGGPYEQYF
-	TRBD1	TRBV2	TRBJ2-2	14	TGTGCCAGCAGTCGGCAGGGGGAAACCGGGGAGCTGTTTTTT	CASSRQGETGELFF
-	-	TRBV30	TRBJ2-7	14	TGTGCCTGGAGCCGGACTCTTCCCCTCTACGAGCAGTACTTC	CAWSRTLPLYEQYF
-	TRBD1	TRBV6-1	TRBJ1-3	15	TGTGCCAGCAGCCTGACAGGGGTCTCTGGAAACACCATATATTTT	CASSLTGVSGNTIYF
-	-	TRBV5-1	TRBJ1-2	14	TGCGCCAGCAGCTTGGGGGCTCCAGCCCAGGGGTACACCTTC	CASSLGAPAQGYTF
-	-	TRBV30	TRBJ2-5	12	TGTGCCTGGAACGAGTACCAAGAGACCCAGTACTTC	CAWNEYQETQYF
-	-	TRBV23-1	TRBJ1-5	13	TGCGCCAGCATGACCCATGGGGATCAGCCCCAGCATTTT	CASMTHGDQPQHF
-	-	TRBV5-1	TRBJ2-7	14	TGCGCCAGCAGCTTGTCGAGCAGTACCTACGAGCAGTACTTC	CASSLSSSTYEQYF
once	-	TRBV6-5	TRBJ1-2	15	TGTGCCAGCAGTTACTCGAAACAGGGCAGCTATGGCTACACCTTC	CASSYSKQGSYGYTF
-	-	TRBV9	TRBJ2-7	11	TGTGCCAGCAGTAACGGCTACGAGCAGTACTTC	CASSNGYEQYF
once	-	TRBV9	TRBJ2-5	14	TGTGCCAGCAGCGTATTGGGGGTTCAGGAGACCCAGTACTTC	CASSVLGVQETQYF
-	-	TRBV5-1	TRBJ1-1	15	TGCGCCAGCAGCTTGGAAACAGGGAAATGGACTGAAGCTTTCTTT	CASSLETGKWTEAFF
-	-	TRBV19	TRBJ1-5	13	TGTGCCAGTAGCGGACAGAGCAATCAGCCCCAGCATTTT	CASSGQSNQPQHF
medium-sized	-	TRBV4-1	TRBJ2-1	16	TGCGCCAGCAGCCCTCCCGCGGGAACTACGTACAATGAGCAGTTCTTC	CASSPPAGTTYNEQFF
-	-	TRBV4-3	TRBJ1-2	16	TGCGCCAGCAGCCAAGTGTCGAAAGGGACACCCAATGGCTACACCTTC	CASSQVSKGTPNGYTF
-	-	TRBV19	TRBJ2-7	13	TGTGCCAGTAGTACGGACAGTAACTACGAGCAGTACTTC	CASSTDSNYEQYF
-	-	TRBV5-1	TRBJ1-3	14	TGCGCCAGCAGCTTGGACAGGGAGACAAACACCATATATTTT	CASSLDRETNTIYF
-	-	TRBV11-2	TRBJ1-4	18	TGTGCCAGCAGCTTAGAGAGCCGGGGAATTGAAACTAATGAAAAACTGTTTTTT	CASSLESRGIETNEKLFF
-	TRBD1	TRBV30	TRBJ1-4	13	TGTGCCTCTACCCGGGACAGGAATGAAAAACTGTTTTTT	CASTRDRNEKLFF
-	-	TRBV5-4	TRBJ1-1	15	TGTGCCAGCAGATTGACAGGTGCGGGATACACTGAAGCTTTCTTT	CASRLTGAGYTEAFF
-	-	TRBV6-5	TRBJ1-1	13	TGTGCCAGCAGTTACGGGGGGAACACTGAAGCTTTCTTT	CASSYGGNTEAFF
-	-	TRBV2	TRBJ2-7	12	TGTGCCAGCAGCCAGGCCCTCTACGAGCAGTACTTC	CASSQALYEQYF
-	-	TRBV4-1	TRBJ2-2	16	TGCGCCAGCAGCCCACGGACGGAAACGAACACCGGGGAGCTGTTTTTT	CASSPRTETNTGELFF
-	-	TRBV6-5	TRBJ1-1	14	TGTGCCAGCAGATCCGGGTGGGGGCACACTGAAGCTTTCTTT	CASRSGWGHTEAFF
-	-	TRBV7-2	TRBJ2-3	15	TGTGCCAGCAGCTTAGAGGGGGGAAGCACAGATACGCAGTATTTT	CASSLEGGSTDTQYF
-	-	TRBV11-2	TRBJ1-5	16	TGTGCCAGCAGCCTGAGAGGGAGCGCAGAGAATCAGCCCCAGCATTTT	CASSLRGSAENQPQHF
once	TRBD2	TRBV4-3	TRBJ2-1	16	TGCGCCAGCAGCCCGGGGGAGGGGTACTCCTACAATGAGCAGTTCTTC	CASSPGEGYSYNEQFF
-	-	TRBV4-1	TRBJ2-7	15	TGCGCCAGCAGCCACCAATTAGACAGCCCCTACGAGCAGTACTTC	CASSHQLDSPYEQYF
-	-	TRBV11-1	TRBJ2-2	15	TGTGCCAGCAGCCCCCAGGGGTCTCCCACCGGGGAGCTGTTTTTT	CASSPQGSPTGELFF
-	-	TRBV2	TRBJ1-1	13	TGTGCCAGCAGTGAAGGCTGGAACACTGAAGCTTTCTTT	CASSEGWNTEAFF
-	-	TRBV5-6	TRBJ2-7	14	TGTGCCAGCAGCTTGCGGCAGATTCCCTACGAGCAGTACTTC	CASSLRQIPYEQYF
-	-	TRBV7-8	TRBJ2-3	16	TGTGCCAGCAGCTCTAGAGGGGGGGGAAACACAGATACGCAGTATTTT	CASSSRGGGNTDTQYF
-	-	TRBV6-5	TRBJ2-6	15	TGTGCCAGCAGTTACCGGCCCGTTGGGGCCAACGTCCTGACTTTC	CASSYRPVGANVLTF
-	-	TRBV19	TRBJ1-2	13	TGTGCCAGTAGGGGCATGCTAAACTATGGCTACACCTTC	CASRGMLNYGYTF
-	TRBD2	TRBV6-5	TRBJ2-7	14	TGTGCCAGCCAATTGACTAGCGGAGGCTACGAGCAGTACTTC	CASQLTSGGYEQYF